The 17 T cell receptor beta chains below all came from one sample that was sequenced in a study of T cell responses to AZD1222 COVID-19 vaccine. Only in-frame clones appear in the TCRdb table, and some are missing; sequencing was by immunoSEQ multiplex PCR. The data contain some 92,000 clones, more than 75% of them singletons. This sample comprised peripheral blood, obtained on day 0 of AZD1222 vaccination. These receptor sequences come from an adult in good health.

The chain uses TRBV9 and TRBJ2-5; the match to TRBD2 covers 9 bases. Germline V gene lookup returns CDR1 SGDLS and CDR2 YYNGEE. The CDR3 is 18 amino acids. The V and J ends lost 7 bases and 5 bases, in that order; junction bases with no gene match: 21. In DNA, the CDR3 is TGTGCCAGCTCTGCGACTTTTAGCGGGAGCGGGTTTTTGGAGACCCAGTACTTC. This sequence encodes CASSATFSGSGFLETQYF.

The V call is TRBV7-2, the J call TRBJ2-3, with TRBD1 matching over 11 bases. V was clipped by 3 bases and J by 9 bases; unmatched bases: 8. This CDR3 region has 15 residues. The germline CDR1 and CDR2 sequences are SGHTA and FQGNSA. The DNA of the CDR3 is TGTGCCAGCAGCTTGACCGGGACAGGGGGGGGCACGCAGTATTTT. Translated: CASSLTGTGGGTQYF.

This clone was detected only a few times. This rearrangement joins TRBV27 to TRBJ1-2; TRBD1 matches 8 bases. Trimming cost V 5 bases and J 5 bases; bases outside gene matches: 10. Germline CDR1 reads MNHEY; CDR2 reads SMNVEV (reference sequence). The CDR3 totals 15 residues. The CDR3 sequence: CASSPRPGQGYGYTF. The CDR3 region has the DNA TGTGCCAGCAGTCCGCGCCCCGGACAGGGATATGGCTACACCTTC.

This clone came up once. CDR3 sequence (DNA): TGTGCCAGCTCACAGAACGGCCTGGAGACCCAGTACTTC. Amino acid sequence: CASSQNGLETQYF. The chain couples TRBV18 to TRBJ2-5; D is undetermined. Germline CDR1 is KGHSH and CDR2 is LQKENI. The V and J ends lost 4 bases and 5 bases respectively, with 11 bases between them. The CDR3 length is 13 residues.

This clone was recorded once. The chain carries TRBV14 and TRBJ2-3, with 7 bases that match TRBD2. The CDR3 totals 16 residues. With V trimmed by 2 bases and J by 3 bases, 8 bases remained unmatched. Germline CDR1 reads SGHDN; CDR2 reads FVKESK. The CDR3 DNA reads TGTGCCAGCAGCCAAAGGCCCGGACTAGGGACAGATACGCAGTATTTT. Its translation is CASSQRPGLGTDTQYF.

The V call is TRBV2, the J call TRBJ2-6; TRBD1 agrees at 9 bases. Germline loops: CDR1 SNHLY, CDR2 FYNNEI. This CDR3 has 16 amino acids. The trim removed 5 bases at V and 6 bases at J, leaving 8 bases unmatched. The CDR3 protein is CASSSLGQGKANVLTF. CDR3 sequence (DNA): TGTGCCAGCAGTAGCCTGGGACAGGGAAAGGCCAACGTCCTGACTTTC. Drawing the rest from reference TRBV2 and TRBJ2-6, the complete variable domain is EPEVTQTPSHQVTQMGQEVILRCVPISNHLYFYWYRQILGQKVEFLVSFYNNEISEKSEIFDDQFSVERPDGSNFTLKIRSTKLEDSAMYFCASSSLGQGKANVLTFGAGSRLTVL.

The genes are TRBV6-5 and TRBJ2-7, with TRBD2 matching 11 bases. Germline V gene sequence: CDR1 MNHEY, CDR2 SVGAGI. CDR3 length: 14 residues. J was trimmed by 3 bases and V by 6 bases; bases with no gene match: 4. CDR3 nucleotides: TGTGCCAGCAGCCAGGGGACTAGCGGCTACGAGCAGTACTTC. Its translation: CASSQGTSGYEQYF.

The rearrangement links TRBV9 to TRBJ2-2; D may be TRBD2 (6 bases). The length of the CDR3 is 16 residues. Germline V CDR1 and CDR2: SGDLS, YYNGEE. Trimming removed 0 bases from V and 4 bases from J, with 13 bases in between. CDR3 sequence (DNA): TGTGCCAGCAGCGTAGAAGGCGGGATTCTCACCGGGGAGCTGTTTTTT. Translated: CASSVEGGILTGELFF.

The chain carries TRBV6-4 and TRBJ2-6, with TRBD2 matching over 13 bases. CDR1 and CDR2 (germline): MRHNA, SNTAGT. V gave up 4 bases and J gave up 3 bases; unmatched junction bases: 0. The CDR3 sequence is 16 residues long. DNA of the CDR3: TGTGCCAGCAGTGGGACTAGCGGGAGTGGGGCCAACGTCCTGACTTTC. Residues: CASSGTSGSGANVLTF.

This clone was counted a few times. V usage is TRBV11-2 and J usage is TRBJ2-5; D might be TRBD1 (6 bases). The V and J ends lost 0 bases and 1 base respectively, with 9 bases between them. CDR1 SGHAT and CDR2 FQNNGV come from the germline V gene. The CDR3 is made up of 15 amino acids. The CDR3 nucleotides read TGTGCCAGCAGCTTAGATGGACAGATCCAAGAGACCCAGTACTTC. This translates into CASSLDGQIQETQYF.

V and J are TRBV10-2 and TRBJ2-6; D call uncertain. The germline gives CDR1 WSHSY, CDR2 SAAADI. V dropped 1 base and J dropped 0 bases, with 7 bases sitting between them. The CDR3 has 16 residues. The CDR3 sequence is CASSEFTVSGANVLTF. CDR3 bases: TGCGCCAGCAGTGAGTTTACCGTCTCTGGGGCCAACGTCCTGACTTTC.

CDR3 in amino acids: CASRRGLAETQYF. In nucleotides, the CDR3 is TGTGCCAGCAGGAGGGGACTAGCGGAGACCCAGTACTTC. This chain uses TRBV2 with TRBJ2-5, with 10 bases matching TRBD2. With 6 bases clipped from V and 5 bases from J, the junction kept 3 bases outside the gene matches. Per the germline V gene, CDR1 is SNHLY and CDR2 is FYNNEI. This CDR3 has 13 residues.

The J gene is TRBJ2-2, the V gene TRBV28; 14 bases fit TRBD2. The V and J ends lost 6 bases and 5 bases, in that order; junction bases with no gene match: 2. Per germline, CDR1 MDHEN and CDR2 SYDVKM. The length of the CDR3 is 15 residues. CDR3 DNA sequence: TGTGCCAGCAGCAGACTAGCGGGAGGGACCGGGGAGCTGTTTTTT. Translated: CASSRLAGGTGELFF.

The gene calls are TRBV11-2 and TRBJ2-3, with D perhaps matching TRBD2 (5 bases). Germline V gene sequence: CDR1 SGHAT, CDR2 FQNNGV. This CDR3 region has 14 residues. V was trimmed by 5 bases and J by 5 bases, leaving 14 bases between them. This CDR3 is CASSRGWSQDTQYF. CDR3 coding DNA: TGTGCCAGCAGCCGAGGGTGGTCCCAAGATACGCAGTATTTT.

The rearrangement links TRBV2 to TRBJ1-4; D is undetermined. The V gene lost 7 bases and the J gene lost 7 bases, with 16 bases spanning the gap. Germline V gives CDR1 SNHLY, CDR2 FYNNEI. This CDR3 spans 14 amino acids. The CDR3 nucleotides are TGTGCCAGCATGGTCAAGCGTTCGGGTGAAAAACTGTTTTTT. Translation gives CASMVKRSGEKLFF.

This chain links TRBV19 with TRBJ1-1; D remains ambiguous. The CDR3 runs 15 residues. Germline V gives CDR1 LNHDA, CDR2 SQIVND (reference sequence). V shed 2 bases and J shed 1 base, with 11 bases lying between them. The CDR3 protein is CASSIYLPGNTEAFF. The CDR3 bases are TGTGCCAGTAGTATATATCTGCCAGGGAACACTGAAGCTTTCTTT. The variable domain in full, with the rest retrieved from reference TRBV19 and TRBJ1-1, is DGGITQSPKYLFRKEGQNVTLSCEQNLNHDAMYWYRQDPGQGLRLIYYSQIVNDFQKGDIAEGYSVSREKKESFPLTVTSAQKNPTAFYLCASSIYLPGNTEAFFGQGTRLTVV.

This rearrangement joins TRBV6-1 to TRBJ1-2, with 10 bases aligning to TRBD1. The V and J ends lost 4 bases and 6 bases, in that order; junction bases with no gene match: 11. The CDR3 covers 16 residues. Germline-derived CDR1 and CDR2 are MNHNS and SASEGT. CDR3 amino acids: CASSASVTGTGDGYTF. The CDR3, as DNA: TGTGCCAGCAGTGCATCCGTCACCGGGACAGGGGATGGCTACACCTTC.